The rows below give T cell receptor beta chains drawn from one sample of a study of spatial heterogeneity in lung cancer. TCRdb called the 5' RACE reads again in MiXCR, with one record for every CDR3 protein. The repertoire has 26,000 or so distinct CDR3 sequences, approximately 8.4% of them found once; the top ten carry roughly 35%. Sequenced material: PBMCs, taken at surgery. These receptors all stem from a female donor with early-stage non-small cell lung cancer. Each CDR3 is given with its conserved first and last residue. A D gene is named only where the DNA matches it firmly. Some rows mark clone size as missing; the rest say once, few, many or name a class of expanded clone.

D	size	V	J	DNA	CDR3
TRBD2	many	TRBV29-1	TRBJ2-1	TGCAGCGCAGAACTAGCGGGATATGAGCAGTTCTTC	CSAELAGYEQFF
TRBD1	many	TRBV7-2	TRBJ2-5	TGTGCCAGCAGCTCCCCGGACAGGGGGGGCGCGAAGACCCAGTACTTC	CASSSPDRGGAKTQYF
TRBD1	many	TRBV6-5	TRBJ2-7	TGTGCCAGCAGGTCCGGACAGGGAGGCTCCTACGAGCAGTACTTC	CASRSGQGGSYEQYF
NA	many	TRBV4-3	TRBJ2-1	TGCGCCAGCAGCCCTCGGGACGGCTCCTACAATGAGCAGTTCTTC	CASSPRDGSYNEQFF
TRBD2	many	TRBV20-1	TRBJ2-1	TGCAGTGCTAGGGCGCTAGCGGGGCACTACAATGAGCAGTTCTTC	CSARALAGHYNEQFF
TRBD1	many	TRBV7-2	TRBJ1-1	TGTGCCAGCAGCTCACAGGGGTCGGGGATTAACACTGAAGCTTTCTTT	CASSSQGSGINTEAFF
NA	many	TRBV20-1	TRBJ2-3	TGCAGTGCTAGAGAGGGAGAAGGGCCGGGATACCTAAAGGGTCACGGTTCCAGGACAACGCAGTATTTT	CSAREGEGPGYLKGHGSRTTQYF
NA	many	TRBV7-9	TRBJ2-7	TGTGCCAGCAGCACCACTGCAGGGACCCACATCTACGAGCAGTACTTC	CASSTTAGTHIYEQYF
NA	NA	TRBV28	TRBJ1-4	TGTGCCAGCGGGGGGCGCCAGGTGGGCTTGGAAAAACTGTTTTTT	CASGGRQVGLEKLFF
NA	NA	TRBV11-2	TRBJ2-1	TGTGCCAGCAGCTTTTATGAGCGTGAGCAGTTCTTC	CASSFYEREQFF
TRBD2	many	TRBV28	TRBJ2-5	TGTGCCGGTAGCGGGAGTGGGGGAAAGACCCAGTACTTC	CAGSGSGGKTQYF
NA	many	TRBV29-1	TRBJ1-2	TGCAGCGTTCCTCGGGAGGCTAACTATGGCTACACCTTC	CSVPREANYGYTF
TRBD1	many	TRBV4-1	TRBJ1-6	TGCGCCAGCAGCCAAGTGGGACAGGGTGTGTCACCCCTCCACTTT	CASSQVGQGVSPLHF
TRBD2	many	TRBV7-8	TRBJ2-1	TGTGCCAGCAGCCCCCGAGTCGCTAGCGGGAGGGGTGAGCAGTTCTTC	CASSPRVASGRGEQFF
NA	many	TRBV2	TRBJ2-2	TGTGCCAGCAGTCCAAGGAGAACCGGGGAGCTGTTTTTT	CASSPRRTGELFF
TRBD2	many	TRBV6-2/TRBV6-3	TRBJ2-1	TGTGCCAGCAGTAACCCCGGGACTACCTCCTACAATGAGCAGTTCTTC	CASSNPGTTSYNEQFF
NA	few	TRBV7-2	TRBJ2-7	TGTGCCAGCAGCTTAGCCTCCTCTTCCTACGAGCAGTACTTC	CASSLASSSYEQYF
NA	NA	TRBV7-2	TRBJ2-7	TGTGTCAGCAGCTTAGGTATAGGGCGCTACGAGCAGTACTTC	CVSSLGIGRYEQYF
NA	NA	TRBV6-2/TRBV6-3	TRBJ2-5	TGTGCCAGCAGACGTGGGGGACCCCAAGAGACCCAGTACTTC	CASRRGGPQETQYF
TRBD2	many	TRBV11-2	TRBJ2-1	TGTGCCAGCAACACCGGACTAGCGGGAGTAGGTGAGCAGTTCTTC	CASNTGLAGVGEQFF
NA	many	TRBV6-1	TRBJ1-1	TGTGCCAGCACCCTCAGCGGTGGAAACACTGAAGCTTTCTTT	CASTLSGGNTEAFF
TRBD1	NA	TRBV6-1	TRBJ2-5	TGTGCCAGCAGTGTAATAAAGGGACAGTACCAAGAGACCCAGTACTTC	CASSVIKGQYQETQYF
TRBD2	many	TRBV29-1	TRBJ2-2	TGCAGCGGGTCGAAGCTAGCGGGAGGTACCGGGGAGCTGTTTTTT	CSGSKLAGGTGELFF
NA	many	TRBV18	TRBJ2-7	TGTGCCAGCTCACTCGGAGGGACCGAATCCTACGAGCAGTACTTC	CASSLGGTESYEQYF
TRBD1	many	TRBV27	TRBJ1-1	TGTGCCAGCAGTGAATATCCGGGACAGGGGAATTTCTTT	CASSEYPGQGNFF
NA	NA	TRBV4-2	TRBJ1-2	TGTGCCAGCAGCCAAGATAGTAGGGGGATAATAGCTAACTATGGCTACACCTTC	CASSQDSRGIIANYGYTF
NA	few	TRBV5-1	TRBJ1-5	TGCGCCAGCAGCTCCGGCGAGGGTACGAGCAATCAGCCCCAGCATTTT	CASSSGEGTSNQPQHF
TRBD2	many	TRBV20-1	TRBJ2-1	TGCAGTGCCGGACTTCCGGGACTAGCGGGCGAGCAGTTCTTC	CSAGLPGLAGEQFF
NA	NA	TRBV7-2	TRBJ1-5	TGTGCCAGCAGCTTGGGAAGTAACAGGAATCAGCCCCAGCATTTT	CASSLGSNRNQPQHF
NA	NA	TRBV6-1	TRBJ2-1	TGTGCCAGCAGTGACCCTAGTGCCGCCCTTAATAATGAGCAGTTCTTC	CASSDPSAALNNEQFF
TRBD2	many	TRBV5-1	TRBJ2-5	TGCGCCAGCGGACTAGCGGGCCAAGGAGAGACCCAGTACTTC	CASGLAGQGETQYF
TRBD2	many	TRBV20-1	TRBJ2-7	TGCAGTGCTGGGACTAGCGTAGTCTCGGTCTACGAGCAGTACTTC	CSAGTSVVSVYEQYF
NA	many	TRBV7-6	TRBJ1-3	TGTGCCAGCAGCCCAGACGGACTCTCTGGAAACACCATATATTTT	CASSPDGLSGNTIYF
TRBD2	many	TRBV27	TRBJ2-1	TGTGCCAGCAGCCTGATAGCGGGAGGAAATTTTAATGAGCAGTTCTTC	CASSLIAGGNFNEQFF
NA	few	TRBV4-3	TRBJ2-1	TGCGCCAGCAGCCTAAACTATGGGCCGAGCTCCTACAATGAGCAGTTCTTC	CASSLNYGPSSYNEQFF
NA	many	TRBV24-1	TRBJ1-1	TGTGCCACCAGTGATTTGTCTACAGCTTTCTTT	CATSDLSTAFF
TRBD1	many	TRBV27	TRBJ1-2	TGTGCCAGCAGTCCCCATAGGGGACAGGGCATCAGTGGCTACACCTTC	CASSPHRGQGISGYTF
NA	many	TRBV7-2	TRBJ2-1	TGTGCCAGCAGCCTCCAGGGGAGGGGGCCCAGCTCCTACAATGAGCAGTTCTTC	CASSLQGRGPSSYNEQFF
NA	NA	TRBV12-3/TRBV12-4	TRBJ1-5	TGTGCCAGCAGTTTAGCGGAACAGCCCCAGCATTTT	CASSLAEQPQHF
NA	many	TRBV24-1	TRBJ2-2	TGTGCCACCAGTGACCCCTCCGGTTCCAACACCGGGGAGCTGTTTTTT	CATSDPSGSNTGELFF
TRBD2	NA	TRBV27	TRBJ2-1	TGTGCCAGCAGGAGTAGCGGGAGTCAGGGTGAGCAGTTCTTC	CASRSSGSQGEQFF
TRBD1	NA	TRBV29-1	TRBJ1-6	TGCAGGGAGCCCATTGACAGGGAAAATTCACCCCTCCACTTT	CREPIDRENSPLHF
NA	few	TRBV28	TRBJ2-7	TGTGCCAGCAGTTTTCCTTCCAGATTTAGTGTGTCCTACGAGCAGTACTTC	CASSFPSRFSVSYEQYF
TRBD1	many	TRBV6-6	TRBJ2-7	TGTGCCAGCAGTTACGTGCAGGGGGTGAGGAACGAGCAGTACTTC	CASSYVQGVRNEQYF
TRBD1	many	TRBV5-1	TRBJ2-7	TGCGCCAGCCGGGAACGGACAGGGGTCTACTACGAGCAGTACTTC	CASRERTGVYYEQYF
NA	many	TRBV15	TRBJ2-1	TGTGCCACCAGCAGACTTGGGGGAGCCTCCTACAATGAGCAGTTCTTC	CATSRLGGASYNEQFF
NA	NA	TRBV5-1	TRBJ1-6	TGCGCCAGCAGCTTGGAGGGGATTAATAATTCACCCCTCCACTTT	CASSLEGINNSPLHF
NA	many	TRBV28	TRBJ1-5	TGTGCCAGCAAGATGTTGTATGGATTCAATCAGCCCCAGCATTTT	CASKMLYGFNQPQHF
NA	many	TRBV3-1	TRBJ2-3	TGTGCCAGCAGCCAGACTCTACCTAGCACAGATACGCAGTATTTT	CASSQTLPSTDTQYF